This T cell receptor (beta chain) was sequenced in a study of identical twins. Overall study results and limits: The conclusions drew on cross-sectional statistical analysis instead of tracking the same donors. Insertions ran lower in abundant cord blood beta clonotypes, though not in memory repertoires. Among out-of-frame alpha sequences shared by twins, low generation probability occurred in excess.

With template switching, a universal primer site was added, and the cDNA carried unique molecular identifiers. TCRdb reanalysed the 5' RACE reads using MiXCR and keeps one entry per CDR3 protein. The sample has roughly 710,000 distinct CDR3 sequences, 5.5% to 6.5% seen once. About this clonotype: Antigen: not known.

This clonotype originated in a young man in good health. The specimen was naive T cells sorted from blood.

The CDR3 DNA sequence: TGTGCCAAACAGGGGGGGTACCAAGAGACCCAGTACTTC. Its translation is CAKQGGYQETQYF. This chain uses TRBV28 with TRBJ2-5, with a weak D call TRBD1 (8 bases). Germline V gene data show CDR1 as MDHEN and CDR2 as SYDVKM. V was clipped by 10 bases and J by 0 bases, with 12 bases between them. The CDR3 loop spans 13 amino acids.